Listed here is a single T cell receptor beta chain. The sample comes from a study of OX40 agonist ivuxolimab in advanced cancers. CDR1 and CDR2 from the germline V gene are SNHLY and FYNNEI. Trimming removed 5 bases from V and 8 bases from J, with 9 bases in between. CDR3 size: 11 residues. Here immunoSEQ multiplex PCR was the method, and the copy in TCRdb shows in-frame clones only, minus some. The table has about 68,000 clones, about 83% seen once. V and J are TRBV2 and TRBJ1-1; no firm D call. The source is an adult with an advanced solid tumor such as melanoma, head and neck, liver or kidney cancer. The sequences come from CD4+ or CD8+ T cells sorted from blood, collected in a trial of the OX40 agonist ivuxolimab. CDR3 amino acids: CASSPYREAFF. The CDR3 DNA sequence: TGTGCCAGCAGTCCTTACCGCGAAGCTTTCTTT.